Presented here are 20 T cell receptor beta chains from one specimen sequenced in a study of CD8 T cells in ankylosing spondylitis. These receptors' antigens are unknown. TCRdb processed the 5' RACE reads anew with MiXCR; each CDR3 protein has one entry. This sample yields tens of thousands of distinct CDR3 sequences, of which roughly 10% are seen a single time; approximately 30% belongs to the top ten. Study-wide results and limits: Several highly homologous variants made up a TCR beta motif, and this motif appeared characteristic of ankylosing spondylitis blood.

The sequencing sample was made of blood, either unsorted or a sorted T cell fraction (not recorded which). These receptors were collected from a male donor with ankylosing spondylitis.

This clonotype appeared many times. The genes are TRBV2 and TRBJ1-1; a possible D gene is TRBD1 (5 bases). Deletions cut 6 bases from V and 7 bases from J, with 12 bases between. CDR3 length equals 12 residues. In germline, CDR1 is SNHLY, CDR2 FYNNEI. CDR3 residues: CASRMTAYEAFF. The CDR3 coding sequence is TGTGCCAGCAGGATGACAGCTTATGAAGCTTTCTTT.

This clonotype occurred many times. The chain links TRBV20-1 to TRBJ2-1; D perhaps matches TRBD2 (7 bases). The CDR3 has 14 amino acids. V was shortened by 3 bases and J by 6 bases, with 15 bases between the two germline ends. CDR1 is DFQATT, CDR2 SNEGSKA, per germline (reference sequence). CDR3 sequence (DNA): TGCAGTGCTAGCCGCGGGAGCAGGGGCAATGAGCAGTTCTTC. Its translation: CSASRGSRGNEQFF.

The V gene is TRBV13, the J gene TRBJ2-1, with 9 bases that match TRBD2. Trimming cost V 6 bases and J 8 bases; bases outside gene matches: 14. The CDR3 consists of 16 residues. Germline CDR1 PRHDT, CDR2 FYEKMQ (reference sequence). DNA for the CDR3: TGTGCCAGCAGGTTGGTGCGGGAGGGCCAGGCGGATGAGCAGTTCTTC. Its protein product is CASRLVREGQADEQFF.

Ten or more counts support this clonotype. V usage is TRBV13 and J usage is TRBJ2-7, with D perhaps TRBD1 or TRBD2 (5 bases each). The V end lost 3 bases, the J end lost 0 bases, and 9 bases lay between the germline ends. Germline values: CDR1 PRHDT, CDR2 FYEKMQ (reference sequence). CDR3 length equals 14 residues. Here the CDR3 reads CASSFRDRSYEQYF. The CDR3 DNA follows: TGTGCCAGCAGCTTCCGGGACCGCTCCTACGAGCAGTACTTC. The full variable domain, in which reference TRBV13 and TRBJ2-7 provide the parts outside the CDR3, is AAGVIQSPRHLIKEKRETATLKCYPIPRHDTVYWYQQGPGQDPQFLISFYEKMQSDKGSIPDRFSAQQFSDYHSELNMSSLELGDSALYFCASSFRDRSYEQYFGPGTRLTVT.

This clonotype was detected many times. The chain uses TRBV20-1 and TRBJ2-3; D uncertain. This CDR3 contains 14 residues. Trimming took off 0 bases at V and 6 bases at J, with 13 bases between the two ends. Germline assignment: CDR1 DFQATT and CDR2 SNEGSKA (reference sequence). CDR3 region: CSARDQKGWDTQYF. In DNA form, the CDR3 reads TGCAGTGCTAGAGATCAAAAGGGTTGGGATACGCAGTATTTT.

This clonotype was picked up many times. The chain employs TRBV20-1 and TRBJ2-2; 8 positions match TRBD2. The CDR3 covers 18 residues. V dropped 0 bases and J dropped 3; count of bases not matched to a gene: 12. Germline CDR1 is DFQATT and CDR2 is SNEGSKA (reference sequence). CDR3 nucleotide sequence: TGCAGTGCTAGAGATGGCACTAGCGGTCCATGGGACACCGGGGAGCTGTTTTTT. Translation gives CSARDGTSGPWDTGELFF.

Only a few counts were recorded for this clonotype. The chain uses TRBV15 and TRBJ2-4; D uncertain. Trimming cost V 0 bases and J 5 bases, with 5 bases left between them. Looked up from germline, CDR1 is LNHNV and CDR2 is YYDKDF (reference sequence). This CDR3 comprises 13 residues. The CDR3 DNA reads as TGTGCCACCAGCAGAGATTGGGAAAACATTCAGTACTTC. Amino acid sequence: CATSRDWENIQYF.

This clonotype was recorded a few times. The chain is built from TRBV12-3 or TRBV12-4 and TRBJ2-1; tentative D call: TRBD2 (6 bases). The V and J ends lost 5 bases and 10 bases respectively, with 18 bases between them. The CDR3 totals 14 residues. The CDR3, as DNA: TGTGCCAGCAGTCCCCCAGTAGGAGGGTACGAGCAGTTCTTC. Residues: CASSPPVGGYEQFF.

The genes are TRBV2 and TRBJ2-1, with a tentative D call TRBD1 (5 bases). V shed 5 bases and J shed 3 bases, with 17 bases lying between them. Per the germline V gene, CDR1 is SNHLY and CDR2 is FYNNEI. This CDR3 has 16 amino acids. CDR3 loop: CASSLRRQGLYNEQFF. In nucleotides, the CDR3 is TGTGCCAGCAGTCTACGGCGGCAGGGCCTCTACAATGAGCAGTTCTTC. The full variable domain, rest sourced from reference TRBV2 and TRBJ2-1, is EPEVTQTPSHQVTQMGQEVILRCVPISNHLYFYWYRQILGQKVEFLVSFYNNEISEKSEIFDDQFSVERPDGSNFTLKIRSTKLEDSAMYFCASSLRRQGLYNEQFFGPGTRLTVL.

This clonotype appeared a few times. This rearrangement joins TRBV27 to TRBJ1-3; D is undetermined. Trimming cost V 0 bases and J 5 bases, with 8 bases left between them. Germline V lookup: CDR1 MNHEY, CDR2 SMNVEV (reference sequence). The CDR3 extends over 14 amino acids. DNA of the CDR3: TGTGCCAGCAGTTTATCGGCGCAGCGAAACACCATATATTTT. Its protein is CASSLSAQRNTIYF.

This clonotype was seen repeatedly, ten times or more. This chain links TRBV12-3 or TRBV12-4 with TRBJ2-3; perhaps TRBD2 as D (6 bases). The germline V and J ends were trimmed by 8 bases and 6 bases, with 6 bases remaining between them. CDR3 length equals 10 residues. CDR3 loop: CASRGDTQYF. CDR3 coding DNA: TGTGCCAGCCGGGGGGATACGCAGTATTTT.

This clonotype was detected only a few times. The chain uses TRBV12-5 and TRBJ1-4; no firm D call. Per germline, CDR1 LGHNT and CDR2 FRNRAP. Deletions cut 0 bases from V and 5 bases from J, with 13 bases between. There are 16 residues in the CDR3. The DNA of the CDR3 is TGTGCTAGTGGTTTGGTACCGGCACGGAGGAATGAAAAACTGTTTTTT. Protein product: CASGLVPARRNEKLFF.

The rearrangement uses TRBV5-1 and TRBJ2-2, with 8 bases lining up with TRBD1. This CDR3 is 15 amino acids long. V was clipped by 4 bases and J by 3 bases; unmatched bases: 5. The germline CDR1 and CDR2 sequences are SGHRS and YFSETQ. The CDR3 DNA reads TGCGCCAGCAGCCAGGACAGGGCCGACACCGGGGAGCTGTTTTTT. It codes for CASSQDRADTGELFF. The whole variable domain, remainder taken from reference TRBV5-1 and TRBJ2-2, is KAGVTQTPRYLIKTRGQQVTLSCSPISGHRSVSWYQQTPGQGLQFLFEYFSETQRNKGNFPGRFSGRQFSNSRSEMNVSTLELGDSALYLCASSQDRADTGELFFGEGSRLTVL.

This clonotype was detected a few times. The CDR3 region is CSVRESGELFF. CDR3 sequence (DNA): TGCAGCGTCCGGGAGAGCGGGGAGCTGTTTTTT. The V gene is TRBV29-1, the J gene TRBJ2-2; maybe TRBD2 (6 bases). Germline values: CDR1 SQVTM, CDR2 ANQGSEA. Trimming left V 6 bases short and J 7 bases short, with 9 bases between. CDR3 length equals 11 residues.

There are a few counts of this clonotype. V and J are TRBV19 and TRBJ2-7; tentatively, D is TRBD1 or TRBD2 (5 bases each). Per germline, CDR1 LNHDA and CDR2 SQIVND (reference sequence). This CDR3 has 13 residues. V was clipped by 6 bases and J by 2 bases, with 11 bases between them. CDR3 in DNA: TGTGCCAGTAGCCGGGACGAGACCTACGAGCAGTACTTC. The encoded protein is CASSRDETYEQYF.

The table lists this clonotype with a few counts. The chain uses TRBV6-6 and TRBJ2-7, with D uncertain. The CDR3 runs 13 residues. The germline V and J ends were trimmed by 0 bases and 7 bases, with 10 bases remaining between them. Germline CDR1 and CDR2: MNHNY and SVGAGI (reference sequence). This CDR3 is CASSYSTYEEQYV. CDR3 coding DNA: TGTGCCAGCAGTTACTCGACTTACGAGGAGCAGTACGTC.

The chain is built from TRBV5-1 and TRBJ1-1, with a weak D call TRBD1 (6 bases). Germline CDR1 is SGHRS and CDR2 is YFSETQ. Trimming shortened V by 3 bases and J by 1 base, and 10 bases separated the two germline ends. This CDR3 is built from 14 residues. DNA for the CDR3: TGCGCCAGCAGCTCCAGAGGGGGGAACACTGAAGCTTTCTTT. This sequence encodes CASSSRGGNTEAFF.

This clonotype was counted a few times. The rearrangement uses TRBV24-1 and TRBJ2-3; possible D gene TRBD1, 8 bases. This CDR3 has 16 residues. Trimming left V 4 bases short and J 2 bases short, with 15 bases between. Germline CDR1 is KGHDR and CDR2 is SFDVKD. DNA for the CDR3: TGTGCCACCAGTGAGGGGGGGACAGGATTCACAGATACGCAGTATTTT. This encodes CATSEGGTGFTDTQYF.

This clonotype occurred many times. The gene calls are TRBV7-9 and TRBJ2-1, with TRBD2 identical over 9 bases. Trimming removed 1 base from V and 4 bases from J; junction bases left unmatched: 5. Germline V gives CDR1 SEHNR, CDR2 FQNEAQ (reference sequence). This CDR3 region has 16 residues. The CDR3 nucleotides read TGTGCCAGCAGCTTAGGGGGACTAGCATTTTACAATGAGCAGTTCTTC. This encodes CASSLGGLAFYNEQFF.

This clonotype has a count of ten or more. The J gene is TRBJ2-1, the V gene TRBV6-1; 11 bases agree with TRBD2. The CDR3 has 15 residues. V lost 4 bases to trimming and J lost 2 bases; unmatched junction nucleotides: 1. Germline V CDR1 and CDR2: MNHNS, SASEGT. This CDR3 is CASSATSGTYNEQFF. The CDR3 nucleotides read TGTGCCAGCAGTGCGACTAGCGGGACCTACAATGAGCAGTTCTTC.